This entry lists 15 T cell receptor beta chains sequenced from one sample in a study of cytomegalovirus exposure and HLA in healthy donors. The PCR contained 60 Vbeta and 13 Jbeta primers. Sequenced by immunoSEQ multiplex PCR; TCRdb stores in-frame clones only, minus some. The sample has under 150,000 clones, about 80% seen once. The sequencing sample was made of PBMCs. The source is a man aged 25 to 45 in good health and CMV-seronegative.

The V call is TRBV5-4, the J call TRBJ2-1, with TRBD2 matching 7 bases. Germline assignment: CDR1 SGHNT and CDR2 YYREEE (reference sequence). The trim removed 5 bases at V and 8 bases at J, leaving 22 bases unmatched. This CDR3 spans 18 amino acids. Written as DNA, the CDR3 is TGTGCCAGCAGTTCCAAAGCCCTAGCGGCTTTTGGTGGCGATGAGCAGTTCTTC. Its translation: CASSSKALAAFGGDEQFF. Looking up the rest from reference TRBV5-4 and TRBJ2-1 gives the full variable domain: ETGVTQSPTHLIKTRGQQVTLRCSSQSGHNTVSWYQQALGQGPQFIFQYYREEENGRGNFPPRFSGLQFPNYSSELNVNALELDDSALYLCASSSKALAAFGGDEQFFGPGTRLTVL.

CDR3 in DNA: TGCGCCAGCTCCAGGGGGTGGACAGATACGCAGTATTTT. It specifies CASSRGWTDTQYF. This chain links TRBV5-1 with TRBJ2-3, with 7 bases aligning to TRBD1. CDR1 and CDR2 from the germline V gene are SGHRS and YFSETQ. V was pared by 7 bases and J by 3 bases, with 5 bases of the junction left unmatched. The CDR3 is 13 residues long.

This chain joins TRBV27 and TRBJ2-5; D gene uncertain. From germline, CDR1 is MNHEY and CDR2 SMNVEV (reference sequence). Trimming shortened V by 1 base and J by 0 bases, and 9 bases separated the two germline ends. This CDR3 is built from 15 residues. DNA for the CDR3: TGTGCCAGCAGTTTATTATCAGGAAACCAAGAGACCCAGTACTTC. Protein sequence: CASSLLSGNQETQYF.

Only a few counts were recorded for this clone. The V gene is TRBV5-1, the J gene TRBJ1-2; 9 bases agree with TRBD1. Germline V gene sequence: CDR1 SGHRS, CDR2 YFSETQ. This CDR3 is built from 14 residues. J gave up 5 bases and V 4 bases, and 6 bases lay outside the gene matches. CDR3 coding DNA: TGCGCCAGCAGCCCGGGACAGGGCGATTATGGCTACACCTTC. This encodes CASSPGQGDYGYTF.

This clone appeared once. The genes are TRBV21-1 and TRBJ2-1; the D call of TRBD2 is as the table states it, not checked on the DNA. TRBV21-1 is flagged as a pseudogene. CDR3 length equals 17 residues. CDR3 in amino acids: CASSKVMTSGSFNEQFF. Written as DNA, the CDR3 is TGTGCCAGCAGCAAAGTCATGACTAGCGGGAGTTTCAATGAGCAGTTCTTC.

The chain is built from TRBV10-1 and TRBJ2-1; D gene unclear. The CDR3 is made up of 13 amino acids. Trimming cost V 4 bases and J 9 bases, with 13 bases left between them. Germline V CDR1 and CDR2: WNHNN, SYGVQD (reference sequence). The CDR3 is CASSVDSSGEQFF. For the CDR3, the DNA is TGCGCCAGCAGTGTAGACTCGTCGGGTGAGCAGTTCTTC.

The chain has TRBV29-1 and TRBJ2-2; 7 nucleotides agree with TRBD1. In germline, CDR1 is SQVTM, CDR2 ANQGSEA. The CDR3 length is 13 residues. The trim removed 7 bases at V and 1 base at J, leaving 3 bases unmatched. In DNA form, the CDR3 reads TGCAGCGGCCGGACAGGGAACACCGGGGAGCTGTTTTTT. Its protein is CSGRTGNTGELFF.

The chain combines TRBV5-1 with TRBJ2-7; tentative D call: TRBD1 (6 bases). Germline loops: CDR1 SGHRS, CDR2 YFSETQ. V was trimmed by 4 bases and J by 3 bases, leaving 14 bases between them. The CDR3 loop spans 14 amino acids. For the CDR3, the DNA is TGCGCCAGCAGCCCCGGACAGATGATCTACGAGCAGTACTTC. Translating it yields CASSPGQMIYEQYF.

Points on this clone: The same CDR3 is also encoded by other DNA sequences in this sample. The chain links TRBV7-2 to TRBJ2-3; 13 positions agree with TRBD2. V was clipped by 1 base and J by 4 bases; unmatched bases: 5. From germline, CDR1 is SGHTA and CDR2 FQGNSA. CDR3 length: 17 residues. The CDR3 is CASSLVAGLAGSDTQYF. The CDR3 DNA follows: TGTGCCAGCAGCTTAGTCGCGGGACTAGCGGGATCAGATACGCAGTATTTT.

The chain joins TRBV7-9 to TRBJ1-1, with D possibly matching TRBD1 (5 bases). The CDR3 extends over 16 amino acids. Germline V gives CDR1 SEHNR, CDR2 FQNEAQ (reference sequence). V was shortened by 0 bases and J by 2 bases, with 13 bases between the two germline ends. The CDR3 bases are TGTGCCAGCAGCTTAGCTATAGGGGCAGGTAACACTGAAGCTTTCTTT. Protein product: CASSLAIGAGNTEAFF.

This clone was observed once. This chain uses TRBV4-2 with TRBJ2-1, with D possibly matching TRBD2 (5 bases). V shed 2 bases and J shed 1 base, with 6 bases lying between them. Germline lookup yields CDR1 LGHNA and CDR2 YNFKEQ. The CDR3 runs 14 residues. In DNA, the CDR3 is TGTGCCAGCAGCCAACCGGGATCCTACAATGAGCAGTTCTTC. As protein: CASSQPGSYNEQFF.

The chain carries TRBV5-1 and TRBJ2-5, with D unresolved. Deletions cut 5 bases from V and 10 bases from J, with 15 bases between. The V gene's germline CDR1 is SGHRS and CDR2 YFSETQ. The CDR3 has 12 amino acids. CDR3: CASRWNYGDQYF. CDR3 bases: TGCGCCAGCAGATGGAACTATGGCGACCAGTACTTC.

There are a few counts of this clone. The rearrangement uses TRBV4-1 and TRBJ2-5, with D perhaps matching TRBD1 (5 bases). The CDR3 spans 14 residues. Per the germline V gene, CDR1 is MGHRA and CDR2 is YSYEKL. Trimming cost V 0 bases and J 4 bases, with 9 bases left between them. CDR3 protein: CASSQEQVGETQYF. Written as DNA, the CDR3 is TGCGCCAGCAGCCAAGAACAGGTCGGAGAGACCCAGTACTTC.

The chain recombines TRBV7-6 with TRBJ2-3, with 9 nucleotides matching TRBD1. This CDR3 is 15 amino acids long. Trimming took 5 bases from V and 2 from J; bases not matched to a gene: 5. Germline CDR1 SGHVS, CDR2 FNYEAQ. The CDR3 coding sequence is TGTGCCAGCAGCGAGGGACAGGGACTCACAGATACGCAGTATTTT. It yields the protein CASSEGQGLTDTQYF.

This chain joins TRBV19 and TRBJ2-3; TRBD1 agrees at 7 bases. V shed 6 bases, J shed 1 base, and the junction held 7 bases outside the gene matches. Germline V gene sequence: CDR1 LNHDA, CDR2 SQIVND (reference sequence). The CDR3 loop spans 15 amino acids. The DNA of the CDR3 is TGTGCCAGTAGCAGACAGGGCAGTGGCACAGATACGCAGTATTTT. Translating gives CASSRQGSGTDTQYF.